This T cell receptor (beta chain) was retrieved from a study of blood T cell repertoires in COVID-19. Study as a whole: Collection of acute and convalescent COVID-19 samples took place in the United States, Italy and Spain. T cells, B-cell-depleted T cells, or PBMCs provided the cDNA or gDNA that served as material.

Germline loops: CDR1 SGDLS, CDR2 YYNGEE. There are 13 residues in the CDR3. V was pared by 0 bases and J by 5 bases, with 8 bases between. This clone showed up just once. Per the original data handling: Amplified reference gene primers provided the basis for estimating nucleated cell counts. The table came from immunoSEQ multiplex PCR; TCRdb's copy has only in-frame clones and leaves some out. The D gene and trimming were derived from the DNA, and the V and J assignments and clone size from that table. Among about 100,000 clones listed, 80% to 90% were seen once. V usage is TRBV9 and J usage is TRBJ2-5; possible D gene TRBD2, 6 bases. This TCR was recovered from an elderly man with acute or convalescent COVID-19. The sequencing sample was made of peripheral blood. CDR3 region: CASSVVGRETQYF. For the CDR3, the DNA is TGTGCCAGCAGCGTAGTGGGGAGGGAGACCCAGTACTTC.